This T cell receptor beta chain was profiled in a study of blood T cell repertoires in COVID-19. Study as a whole: T cells, B-cell-depleted T cells, or PBMCs provided the cDNA or gDNA that served as material.

The CDR3 spans 16 residues. CDR1 is SGHKS and CDR2 is YYEKEE in the germline V gene (reference sequence). V was shortened by 1 base and J by 7 bases, with 15 bases between the two germline ends. Original analysis: Estimation of nucleated cell counts relied on the amplification of reference gene primers. Sequencing was performed with immunoSEQ multiplex PCR; in TCRdb, only in-frame clones are kept and a portion is missing. The DNA was the basis for D and trimming; V, J and clone size are from that table. The profile shows 150,000 to 200,000 clones, around 87% of them singletons. The chain couples TRBV5-5 to TRBJ1-6, with a possible D match to TRBD1 (5 bases). The sequencing input was peripheral blood. The clonotype comes from a woman of 80 years or more in a cohort sampled during active or convalescent COVID-19. The CDR3 loop is CASSLPATAGNSPLHF. DNA of the CDR3: TGTGCCAGCAGCTTGCCTGCGACAGCCGGGAATTCACCCCTCCACTTT.